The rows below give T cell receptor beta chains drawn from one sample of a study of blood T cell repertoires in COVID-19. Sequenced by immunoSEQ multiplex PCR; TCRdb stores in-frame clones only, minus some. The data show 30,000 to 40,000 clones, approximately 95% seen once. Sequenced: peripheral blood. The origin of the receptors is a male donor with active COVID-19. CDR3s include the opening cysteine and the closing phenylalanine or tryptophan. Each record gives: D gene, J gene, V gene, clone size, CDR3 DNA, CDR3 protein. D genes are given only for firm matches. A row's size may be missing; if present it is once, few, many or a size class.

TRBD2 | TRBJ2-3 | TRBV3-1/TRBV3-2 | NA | TGTGCCAGCAGCCCATGGAAGCGGGGTGAGGGAGATACGCAGTATTTT | CASSPWKRGEGDTQYF
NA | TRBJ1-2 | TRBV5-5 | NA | TGTGCCAGCAGCTTTGACTACAACTATGGCTACACCTTC | CASSFDYNYGYTF
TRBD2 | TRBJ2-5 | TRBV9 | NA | TGTGCCAGCAGCGTAGGGGGACTAGCGGGGGGCCACGAGACCCAGTACTTC | CASSVGGLAGGHETQYF
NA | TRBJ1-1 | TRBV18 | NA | TGTGCCAGCTCACCGGCAGGAACGGGAAATGAAGCTTTCTTT | CASSPAGTGNEAFF
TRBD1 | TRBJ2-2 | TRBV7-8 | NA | TGTGCCAGCAGCACCGGGACAGGGTTCACCGGGGAGCTGTTTTTT | CASSTGTGFTGELFF
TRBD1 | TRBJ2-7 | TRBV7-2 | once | TGTGCCAGCAGGGAAAGGGACAGGGGATTGTACGAGCAGTACTTC | CASRERDRGLYEQYF
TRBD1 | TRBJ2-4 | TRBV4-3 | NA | TGCGCCAGCAGCCCTTATGGACAGGGGTTAAACATTCAGTACTTC | CASSPYGQGLNIQYF
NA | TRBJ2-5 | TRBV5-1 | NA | TGCGCCAGCAGCTGGAGCGCGGCAGGAGGAGAGACCCAGTACTTC | CASSWSAAGGETQYF
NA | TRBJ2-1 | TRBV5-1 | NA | TGCGCCAGCAGCTTGACTCCAGGGATACGCTCCTACAATGAGCAGTTCTTC | CASSLTPGIRSYNEQFF
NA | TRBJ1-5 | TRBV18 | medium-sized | TGTGCCAGCTCGCTAACAGGGTCGGGTCAGCCCCAGCATTTT | CASSLTGSGQPQHF
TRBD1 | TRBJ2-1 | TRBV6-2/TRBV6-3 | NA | TGTGCCAGCAGTTACTCGAGTCGGGACAGGGCTTACAATGAGCAGTTCTTC | CASSYSSRDRAYNEQFF
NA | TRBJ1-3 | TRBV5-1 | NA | TGCGCCAGCAGCCCCGACAGCTCTGGAAACACCATATATTTT | CASSPDSSGNTIYF
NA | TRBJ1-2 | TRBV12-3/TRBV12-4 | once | TGTGCCAGCAGTTTAGCAGGGAGAGGCTACACCTTC | CASSLAGRGYTF
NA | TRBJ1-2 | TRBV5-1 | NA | TGCGCCAGCAGCTTGGACGGCACAGGATCCTATGGCTACACCTTC | CASSLDGTGSYGYTF
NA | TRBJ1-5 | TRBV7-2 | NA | TGTGCCAGCAGCTTTAAGGGGGGCAATCAGCCCCAGCATTTT | CASSFKGGNQPQHF
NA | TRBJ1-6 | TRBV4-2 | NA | TGTGCCAGCAGCCAGGAGAGTTACGATAATTCACCCCTCCACTTT | CASSQESYDNSPLHF
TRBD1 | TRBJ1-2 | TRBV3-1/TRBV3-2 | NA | TGTGCCAGCAGCCAAGGACAGGGACTTTATGGCTACACCTTC | CASSQGQGLYGYTF
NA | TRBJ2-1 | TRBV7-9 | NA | TGTGCCAGCAGCCAGCGTAGCTCCGGGTACAATGAGCAGTTCTTC | CASSQRSSGYNEQFF
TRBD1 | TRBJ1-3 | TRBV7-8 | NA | TGTGCCAGCAGCCGAACCGGTGGGACAGGTCTCGGAAACACCATATATTTT | CASSRTGGTGLGNTIYF
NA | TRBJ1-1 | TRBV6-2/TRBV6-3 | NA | TGTGCCAGCAGCACCAGGGCGCACACTGAAGCTTTCTTT | CASSTRAHTEAFF
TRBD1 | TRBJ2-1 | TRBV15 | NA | TGTGCCACCAGCTTGCCAGGGGGCGTTTTTGGTAATGAGCAGTTCTTC | CATSLPGGVFGNEQFF
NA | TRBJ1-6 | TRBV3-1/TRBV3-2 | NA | TGTGCCAGCAGCCAAGGCAGGGGAAATAATTCACCCCTCCACTTT | CASSQGRGNNSPLHF
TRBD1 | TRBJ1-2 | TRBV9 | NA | TGTGCCAGCAGCGACCAGGGGGCAAGCTTGGGTGGCTACACCTTC | CASSDQGASLGGYTF
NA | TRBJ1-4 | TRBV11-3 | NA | TGTGCCAGCAGCCCGAGAAGAACTAATGAAAAACTGTTTTTT | CASSPRRTNEKLFF
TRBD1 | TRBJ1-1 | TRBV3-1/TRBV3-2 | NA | TGTGCCAGCAGCCAAGGTCCGACAGGGAAAACTGAAGCTTTCTTT | CASSQGPTGKTEAFF
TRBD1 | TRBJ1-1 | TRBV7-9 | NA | TGTGCCAGCAGCTTACTACGACAGGGTATAATCGGTAGTCACACTGAAGCTTTCTTT | CASSLLRQGIIGSHTEAFF
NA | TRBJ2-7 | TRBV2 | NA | TGTGCCAGCAGGTTACTCGACATTAGGTCCGAGCAGTACTTC | CASRLLDIRSEQYF
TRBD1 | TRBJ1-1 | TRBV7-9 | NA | TGTGCCAGCACCTCGACAGGGTATTTTTTCATGAACACTGAAGCTTTCTTT | CASTSTGYFFMNTEAFF
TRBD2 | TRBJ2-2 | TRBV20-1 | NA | TGCAGTGCTAGTAATCCCGAGGGACTAGCGGGGGGGCGTTCCGGGGAGCTGTTTTTT | CSASNPEGLAGGRSGELFF
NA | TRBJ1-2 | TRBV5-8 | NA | TGTGCCAGCAGCTTGGTCGCTCATAAGCATGGCTACACCTTC | CASSLVAHKHGYTF
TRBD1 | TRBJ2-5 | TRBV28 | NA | TGTGCCAGCAGTTTAGCCGGGACAGGGGTCGAGACCCAGTACTTC | CASSLAGTGVETQYF
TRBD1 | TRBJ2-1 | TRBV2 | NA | TGTGCCGGTGACAGGGGGAGGTACAATGAGCAGTTCTTC | CAGDRGRYNEQFF